The T cell receptor (beta chain) under discussion was sequenced for a study of CD8+ T cells in alopecia areata. Study in general: Twice a day, 5 to 10 mg of oral tofacitinib was administered to treated patients. A 6-month period off drug followed tofacitinib, which lasted 6 to 18 months. Study-wide results and limits: Scalp clonality and expanded CD8+ clones among the top 100 were significantly decreased by tofacitinib.

Reverse transcription of extracted RNA yielded cDNA, which provided the sequencing template. Measured with immunoSEQ multiplex PCR; TCRdb has only the in-frame clones, and not every one. In the table there are more than 130,000 clones, roughly four fifths of which are singletons. CDR3 length: 16 amino acids. The ends were cut back, 4 bases at V and 5 bases at J, with 17 bases in the middle. The V gene's germline CDR1 is SEHNR and CDR2 FQNEAQ (reference sequence). This clone was counted once. The antigen is not known. Stated treatment: oral pan-JAK inhibitor, 5-10 mg twice daily. Peripheral blood and lesional scalp punch biopsies came from alopecia areata patients.

The source of this sequence is a human donor with alopecia areata. This specimen consisted of CD8+ T cells sorted from blood, obtained at week 4, from a patient treated with tofacitinib. The chain is built from TRBV7-9 and TRBJ2-2; possible D gene TRBD2, 6 bases. CDR3 amino acids: CASSSIARGTTGELFF. The CDR3 DNA is TGTGCCAGCAGCTCCATAGCGCGGGGTACTACCGGGGAGCTGTTTTTT. Full variable domain (missing parts from reference TRBV7-9 and TRBJ2-2): DTGVSQNPRHKITKRGQNVTFRCDPISEHNRLYWYRQTLGQGPEFLTYFQNEAQLEKSRLLSDRFSAERPKGSFSTLEIQRTEQGDSAMYLCASSSIARGTTGELFFGEGSRLTVL.